The 20 T cell receptor beta chains below all came from one sample that was sequenced in a study of T cells after yellow fever vaccination. One entry per CDR3 protein, called by TCRdb with MiXCR from the 5' RACE reads. The table includes around 340,000 distinct CDR3 sequences, roughly 8.7% detected once. The sequencing here drew on PBMCs, taken on the day of the first yellow fever vaccination. These receptors originate from a young man who received the YFV17D yellow fever vaccine.

Many counts were recorded for this clonotype. This chain connects TRBV5-4 to TRBJ1-6; a possible D gene is TRBD1 (5 bases). Trimming cost V 4 bases and J 8 bases, with 16 bases left between them. CDR1 is SGHNT and CDR2 is YYREEE in the germline V gene (reference sequence). This CDR3 spans 15 amino acids. In DNA form, the CDR3 reads TGTGCCAGCAGCCCGGACGGGAAGGGGTATTCACCCCTCCACTTT. Its protein is CASSPDGKGYSPLHF. Full variable domain (remainder filled in from reference TRBV5-4 and TRBJ1-6): ETGVTQSPTHLIKTRGQQVTLRCSSQSGHNTVSWYQQALGQGPQFIFQYYREEENGRGNFPPRFSGLQFPNYSSELNVNALELDDSALYLCASSPDGKGYSPLHFGNGTRLTVT.

Only a few counts were recorded for this clonotype. The chain employs TRBV10-3 and TRBJ2-5; 10 positions match TRBD1. Germline CDR1 reads ENHRY; CDR2 reads SYGVKD. V gave up 3 bases and J gave up 2 bases; unmatched junction bases: 3. There are 15 residues in the CDR3. The CDR3 sequence is CAISDGGQGQETQYF. The CDR3 region has the DNA TGTGCCATCAGTGATGGGGGACAGGGGCAAGAGACCCAGTACTTC.

The table lists this clonotype with many counts. This chain links TRBV5-1 with TRBJ2-3; a weak D match, TRBD1 (5 bases). The CDR3 spans 14 residues. Trimming pared 2 bases from V and 4 bases from J, leaving 11 bases between. CDR1 and CDR2 from the germline V gene are SGHRS and YFSETQ. The CDR3, as DNA: TGCGCCAGCAGCTTAGGGGCACCCCCAGATACGCAGTATTTT. Protein product: CASSLGAPPDTQYF.

The table lists this clonotype with many counts. The V gene is TRBV7-8, the J gene TRBJ2-5; D remains unclear. The CDR3 loop spans 11 amino acids. Germline assignment: CDR1 SGHVS and CDR2 FQNEAQ. The V end lost 3 bases, the J end lost 5 bases, and 4 bases lay between the germline ends. CDR3 sequence: CASSFLETQYF. In DNA form, the CDR3 reads TGTGCCAGCAGCTTTCTGGAGACCCAGTACTTC.

This clonotype appeared many times. The CDR3 reads CASSGSESHNEKLFF. The CDR3 DNA reads TGTGCCAGCAGCGGGTCTGAGAGCCATAATGAAAAACTGTTTTTT. This rearrangement joins TRBV9 to TRBJ1-4, with unresolved D. V was trimmed by 3 bases and J by 4 bases, leaving 13 bases between them. Per the germline V gene, CDR1 is SGDLS and CDR2 is YYNGEE. This CDR3 is 15 amino acids long.

The chain uses TRBV24-1 and TRBJ2-4, with no clear D. V gave up 4 bases and J gave up 9 bases, with 12 bases separating them. CDR1 and CDR2 from the germline V gene are KGHDR and SFDVKD. CDR3 size: 13 residues. The CDR3 nucleotides read TGTGCCACCAGTGACAGGTTTCGCAGCATTCAGTACTTC. Translated, it gives CATSDRFRSIQYF.

V and J are TRBV4-2 and TRBJ2-2, with D maybe TRBD2 (5 bases). The germline V and J ends were trimmed by 1 base and 0 bases, with 21 bases remaining between them. The CDR3 spans 20 residues. Germline assignment: CDR1 LGHNA and CDR2 YNFKEQ. The CDR3 spells CASSQAQDWLAPTNTGELFF. In DNA, the CDR3 is TGTGCCAGCAGCCAAGCCCAGGACTGGTTGGCCCCTACGAACACCGGGGAGCTGTTTTTT.

The chain recombines TRBV7-2 with TRBJ2-3, with D possibly TRBD1 on 5 matching bases. The CDR3 has 13 residues. The V gene lost 5 bases and the J gene lost 10 bases, with 16 bases spanning the gap. CDR1 SGHTA and CDR2 FQGNSA come from the germline V gene. The CDR3 nucleotides read TGTGCCAGCAGCCAACGATCAGGACAAGCGCAGTATTTT. Translating it yields CASSQRSGQAQYF.

V and J are TRBV18 and TRBJ2-1; 7 bases are a match to TRBD1. The J segment lost 2 bases and the V segment lost 3 bases, leaving 4 bases of the junction unmatched. The CDR3 is 15 amino acids. Germline CDR1 reads KGHSH; CDR2 reads LQKENI. Here the CDR3 DNA reads TGTGCCAGCTCACCCAGACAGGGAGCCTACAATGAGCAGTTCTTC. Amino acids: CASSPRQGAYNEQFF. Combining the CDR3 with reference TRBV18 and TRBJ2-1 gives the whole variable domain NAGVMQNPRHLVRRRGQEARLRCSPMKGHSHVYWYRQLPEEGLKFMVYLQKENIIDESGMPKERFSAEFPKEGPSILRIQQVVRGDSAAYFCASSPRQGAYNEQFFGPGTRLTVL.

This chain links TRBV5-5 with TRBJ2-7, with D perhaps given as TRBD1 or TRBD2 (5 bases each). Germline V gene data show CDR1 as SGHKS and CDR2 as YYEKEE (reference sequence). Trimming removed 1 base from V and 7 bases from J, with 15 bases in between. The CDR3 spans 14 residues. The CDR3 DNA is TGTGCCAGCAGCTTGCCGGACGGGGCATGGGAGCAGTACGTC. This translates into CASSLPDGAWEQYV.

This clonotype was seen repeatedly, ten times or more. V usage is TRBV3-1 and J usage is TRBJ2-3, with 8 bases that match TRBD1. CDR1 is LGHDT, CDR2 YNNKEL, per germline (reference sequence). After removal of 5 bases from V and 1 base from J, the junction contained 2 bases not matched to a gene. CDR3 length: 14 residues. DNA of the CDR3: TGTGCCAGCAGCAGGGACAGGCGCACAGATACGCAGTATTTT. Translating gives CASSRDRRTDTQYF.

This clonotype has at least ten counts. This sequence joins TRBV5-1 and TRBJ1-1, with 8 bases fitting TRBD1. The trim removed 4 bases at V and 2 bases at J, leaving 4 bases unmatched. This CDR3 is 14 amino acids long. The germline CDR1 and CDR2 sequences are SGHRS and YFSETQ. CDR3 protein: CASSTGQGNTEAFF. The CDR3 DNA follows: TGCGCCAGCAGCACCGGACAGGGTAACACTGAAGCTTTCTTT.

This clonotype was seen a handful of times. The gene calls are TRBV6-5 and TRBJ1-2, with a tentative D call TRBD1 (5 bases). CDR1 is MNHEY, CDR2 SVGAGI, per germline. V lost 2 bases, J lost 4 bases, and 8 bases lay in between. The CDR3 contains 13 residues. The CDR3: CASSYRDGYGYTF. The CDR3 DNA is TGTGCCAGCAGTTACCGGGACGGCTATGGCTACACCTTC.

This clonotype was detected only a few times. V gene TRBV9 combines with J gene TRBJ2-3; either TRBD1 or TRBD2 may supply D (6 bases each). Germline assignment: CDR1 SGDLS and CDR2 YYNGEE. CDR3 size: 14 residues. V lost 3 bases, J lost 6 bases, and 14 bases lay in between. CDR3 in amino acids: CASSAWGASDTQYF. The CDR3 DNA reads as TGTGCCAGCAGCGCCTGGGGGGCCTCGGATACGCAGTATTTT.

This clonotype was seen at least ten times. This chain uses TRBV4-3 with TRBJ1-6; the D gene is possibly TRBD1 (5 bases). The germline V gene has CDR1 LGHNA and CDR2 YSLEER. The V gene lost 0 bases and the J gene lost 9 bases, with 6 bases spanning the gap. The CDR3 totals 13 residues. The CDR3 bases are TGCGCCAGCAGCCAAGACAGGGCTTCACCCCTCCACTTT. This codes for CASSQDRASPLHF.

This clonotype was detected only a few times. The chain combines TRBV6-6 with TRBJ1-5, with D uncertain. The CDR3 length is 13 residues. The germline V gene encodes CDR1 MNHNY and CDR2 SVGAGI (reference sequence). V lost 8 bases and J lost 0, with 8 bases in between. The CDR3 sequence is CASEHLSNQPQHF. The CDR3 DNA reads as TGTGCCAGCGAGCACCTTAGCAATCAGCCCCAGCATTTT.

This clonotype was observed at least ten times. The chain combines TRBV18 with TRBJ1-1; tentative D call: TRBD1 (6 bases). The CDR3 consists of 15 residues. Trimming pared 3 bases from V and 0 bases from J, leaving 11 bases between. CDR1 is KGHSH, CDR2 LQKENI, per germline. The CDR3 bases are TGTGCCAGCTCACCCTGGGGGGCGTTGAACACTGAAGCTTTCTTT. It translates to CASSPWGALNTEAFF.

V and J are TRBV4-1 and TRBJ2-3; D is possibly TRBD1 (5 bases). The germline V gene has CDR1 MGHRA and CDR2 YSYEKL. Trimming left V 0 bases short and J 4 bases short, with 11 bases between. This CDR3 is built from 15 residues. The CDR3 DNA is TGCGCCAGCAGCCAAGAAGGCAGGGCGGCAGATACGCAGTATTTT. Amino acid sequence: CASSQEGRAADTQYF.

As concerns this clonotype: A junction end diverges from the germline sequence, so it may reflect a read error. The rearrangement uses TRBV11-2 and TRBJ2-3, with TRBD2 identical over 9 bases. Looked up from germline, CDR1 is SGHAT and CDR2 is FQNNGV. The CDR3 contains 18 residues. The CDR3 here is CTSSLDSSGGPSTDTQYF. DNA of the CDR3: TGTACCAGCAGTTTAGATAGTAGCGGGGGACCTAGCACAGATACGCAGTATTTT.

This chain connects TRBV7-9 to TRBJ2-2; D is perhaps TRBD2 (7 bases). The germline V gene has CDR1 SEHNR and CDR2 FQNEAQ (reference sequence). V gave up 5 bases and J gave up 5 bases, with 21 bases separating them. The CDR3 has 17 residues. Here the CDR3 reads CASSLPRRGGKTGELFF. The DNA of the CDR3 is TGTGCCAGCAGCCTACCCCGGAGGGGGGGTAAGACCGGGGAGCTGTTTTTT.